The 24 T cell receptor beta chains presented below share a single source sample, sequenced in a study of OX40 agonist ivuxolimab in advanced cancers. Method: immunoSEQ multiplex PCR; TCRdb's copy keeps in-frame clones and lacks some. The sample has about 21,000 clones, around four fifths seen once; the top ten hold over 10%. Sample: CD4+ or CD8+ T cells sorted from blood, taken in a trial of the OX40 agonist ivuxolimab. These receptors were collected from an adult with an advanced solid tumor such as melanoma, head and neck, liver or kidney cancer.

The rearrangement uses TRBV4-1 and TRBJ1-2, with no clear D. Germline V gene data show CDR1 as MGHRA and CDR2 as YSYEKL. Trimming removed 0 bases at V and 4 bases at J, with 15 bases between. The CDR3 contains 16 residues. This chain's CDR3 is CASSQDWLITRYGYTF. The CDR3 DNA follows: TGCGCCAGCAGCCAAGACTGGCTGATAACGCGCTATGGCTACACCTTC.

The chain employs TRBV28 and TRBJ2-2, with D hard to call. V was shortened by 2 bases and J by 4 bases, with 11 bases between the two germline ends. The length of the CDR3 is 15 residues. In germline, CDR1 is MDHEN, CDR2 SYDVKM. CDR3 sequence reads: CASSLAETVTGELFF. The CDR3 coding sequence is TGTGCCAGCAGTTTAGCGGAGACCGTCACCGGGGAGCTGTTTTTT.

V gene TRBV27 combines with J gene TRBJ2-2, with a possible D match to TRBD2 (6 bases). CDR3 size: 12 residues. The ends were cut back, 8 bases at V and 6 bases at J, with 10 bases in the middle. CDR1 and CDR2 from the germline V gene are MNHEY and SMNVEV (reference sequence). The DNA of the CDR3 is TGTGCCAGCGGGAGGTTGGCCGGGGAGCTGTTTTTT. This gives the protein CASGRLAGELFF.

The chain employs TRBV29-1 and TRBJ2-5; D may be TRBD2 (7 bases). CDR3 size: 17 residues. The germline gives CDR1 SQVTM, CDR2 ANQGSEA. The V end lost 0 bases, the J end lost 0 bases, and 17 bases lay between the germline ends. The CDR3 bases are TGCAGCGTTGAAGAGAGGGGGGGGTCGAGATACCAAGAGACCCAGTACTTC. Encoded protein: CSVEERGGSRYQETQYF.

This chain uses TRBV28 with TRBJ2-3; 7 nucleotides line up with TRBD1. Trimming cost V 6 bases and J 0 bases; bases outside gene matches: 9. Germline V CDR1 and CDR2: MDHEN, SYDVKM. The CDR3 spans 16 residues. CDR3 in amino acids: CASRSPGQTSTDTQYF. CDR3 sequence (DNA): TGTGCCAGCAGATCCCCGGGACAGACTAGCACAGATACGCAGTATTTT.

This chain joins TRBV28 and TRBJ2-2, with a possible D match to TRBD2 (6 bases). This CDR3 is built from 14 residues. CDR1 MDHEN and CDR2 SYDVKM come from the germline V gene. The germline V and J ends were trimmed by 4 bases and 6 bases, with 12 bases remaining between them. In DNA form, the CDR3 reads TGTGCCAGCAGTTCTCTTTCGGGAGCCGGGGAGCTGTTTTTT. It specifies CASSSLSGAGELFF.

This clone was seen only a few times. The genes are TRBV21-1 and TRBJ1-5. TRBV21-1 is a documented pseudogene. CDR3 length: 18 residues. CDR3 bases: TGTGCCAGCAGCTACCGGGTCCCTGGGGGGTATAGCAATCAGCCCCAGCATTTT. Its translation is CASSYRVPGGYSNQPQHF.

This sequence joins TRBV6-5 and TRBJ2-7, with D uncertain. Trimming left V 11 bases short and J 2 bases short, with 10 bases between. From germline, CDR1 is MNHEY and CDR2 SVGAGI. The CDR3 is made up of 11 amino acids. In DNA, the CDR3 is TGTGCCGCCCGAGTTGCCTACGAGCAGTACTTC. Its translation is CAARVAYEQYF.

This clone was seen only once. The chain links TRBV6-5 to TRBJ1-2; D remains unclear. V was shortened by 0 bases and J by 5 bases, with 16 bases between the two germline ends. The CDR3 spans 16 residues. CDR1 is MNHEY and CDR2 is SVGAGI in the germline V gene. The CDR3 nucleotides read TGTGCCAGCAGTTACTCGAGGGTCAGTGGAAGTTATGGCTACACCTTC. Its protein is CASSYSRVSGSYGYTF.

CDR3: CASSQVWGNEQFF. The CDR3 coding sequence is TGCGCCAGCAGCCAAGTTTGGGGAAATGAGCAGTTCTTC. V and J are TRBV4-3 and TRBJ2-1; unclear D gene. The V gene lost 1 base and the J gene lost 7 bases, with 8 bases spanning the gap. The germline V gene encodes CDR1 LGHNA and CDR2 YSLEER. The length of the CDR3 is 13 residues.

V and J are TRBV6-5 and TRBJ2-7; D gene unclear. The germline V and J ends were trimmed by 4 bases and 5 bases, with 6 bases remaining between them. Germline CDR1 MNHEY, CDR2 SVGAGI. CDR3 size: 11 residues. CDR3: CASSFSNEQYF. DNA of the CDR3: TGTGCCAGCAGTTTTAGTAACGAGCAGTACTTC.

This rearrangement joins TRBV2 to TRBJ2-7; 8 nucleotides align to TRBD2. The CDR3 spans 14 residues. Per the germline V gene, CDR1 is SNHLY and CDR2 is FYNNEI. The V segment lost 1 base and the J segment 6 bases; nucleotides outside the gene matches: 5. The chain's CDR3 is CASSEGTSSREQYF. The CDR3 DNA reads as TGTGCCAGCAGTGAAGGGACTAGCAGTCGCGAGCAGTACTTC.

The chain combines TRBV5-6 with TRBJ2-3; tentative D call: TRBD2 (6 bases). The CDR3 contains 13 residues. Trimming pared 0 bases from V and 14 bases from J, leaving 16 bases between. Germline V gene data show CDR1 as SGHDT and CDR2 as YYEEEE. This chain's CDR3 is CASSLERERSRYF. The CDR3 DNA reads as TGTGCCAGCAGCTTGGAACGGGAGAGGTCCCGGTATTTT.

This chain connects TRBV10-1 to TRBJ1-1; D gene unclear. The V gene lost 5 bases and the J gene lost 0 bases, with 4 bases spanning the gap. Germline V gene sequence: CDR1 WNHNN, CDR2 SYGVQD (reference sequence). The CDR3 consists of 12 residues. The DNA for the CDR3 is TGCGCCAGCAGTACAGTGAACACTGAAGCTTTCTTT. Amino acid sequence: CASSTVNTEAFF.

The chain employs TRBV4-3 and TRBJ1-1; D is possibly TRBD1 (5 bases). The CDR3 has 15 residues. CDR1 and CDR2 from the germline V gene are LGHNA and YSLEER. Deletions cut 0 bases from V and 4 bases from J, with 12 bases between. CDR3 amino acids: CASSQDSNGATEAFF. The CDR3 coding sequence is TGCGCCAGCAGCCAAGATTCCAACGGGGCCACTGAAGCTTTCTTT.

This clone showed up just once. V is TRBV10-1 and J is TRBJ2-7; D remains ambiguous. Between the trimmed V and J ends, which lost 7 bases and 0 bases, there was a span of 10 bases. The CDR3 covers 13 residues. Germline V lookup: CDR1 WNHNN, CDR2 SYGVQD (reference sequence). CDR3 in amino acids: CASNMTYSYEQYF. As DNA, the CDR3 is TGCGCCAGCAACATGACATACTCCTACGAGCAGTACTTC.

The chain carries TRBV9 and TRBJ1-1; D perhaps matches TRBD1 (5 bases). This CDR3 has 15 residues. Between the trimmed V and J ends, which lost 7 bases and 5 bases, there was a span of 21 bases. Germline CDR1 and CDR2: SGDLS and YYNGEE. The CDR3 DNA reads as TGTGCCAGCTCTCCCGACGATGTAGGGGCTACTGAAGCTTTCTTT. This codes for CASSPDDVGATEAFF.

The chain links TRBV12-5 to TRBJ1-3; D is uncertain. CDR1 and CDR2 from the germline V gene are LGHNT and FRNRAP. V lost 5 bases and J 0 bases, leaving 14 bases between the germline ends. CDR3 length: 16 residues. The CDR3 sequence: CASGLSGVTSGNTIYF. Written as DNA, the CDR3 is TGTGCTAGTGGTCTGTCCGGGGTGACCTCTGGAAACACCATATATTTT.

This clone has a single count. The chain recombines TRBV9 with TRBJ1-2, with D unclear. The germline gives CDR1 SGDLS, CDR2 YYNGEE. Trimming took 3 bases from V and 0 from J, leaving 18 bases between them. This CDR3 has 17 amino acids. For the CDR3, the DNA is TGTGCCAGCAGCGACCCGGACGAACCCCGAGCTAACTATGGCTACACCTTC. Translating gives CASSDPDEPRANYGYTF.

V usage is TRBV6-6 and J usage is TRBJ1-1, with a possible D match to TRBD1 (6 bases). Germline V gene lookup returns CDR1 MNHNY and CDR2 SVGAGI (reference sequence). This CDR3 has 13 residues. Trimming shortened V by 4 bases and J by 5 bases, and 11 bases separated the two germline ends. The CDR3 loop is CASSLGGLTEAFF. CDR3 coding DNA: TGTGCCAGCAGTTTAGGGGGTCTTACTGAAGCTTTCTTT.

The chain recombines TRBV7-9 with TRBJ2-7; D is perhaps TRBD1 (6 bases). This CDR3 has 15 amino acids. The germline V and J ends were trimmed by 6 bases and 3 bases, with 18 bases remaining between them. The germline V gene has CDR1 SEHNR and CDR2 FQNEAQ (reference sequence). As DNA, the CDR3 is TGTGCCAGCAGTTTCCGGGCAGGGGCGGGCTACGAGCAGTACTTC. Translated, it gives CASSFRAGAGYEQYF.

The V gene is TRBV11-2, the J gene TRBJ2-3, with D unclear. This CDR3 has 11 residues. CDR1 is SGHAT, CDR2 FQNNGV, per germline. Trimming removed 6 bases at V and 2 bases at J, with 3 bases between. The CDR3, as DNA: TGTGCCAGCAGTTACACAGATACGCAGTATTTT. It encodes CASSYTDTQYF.

This chain uses TRBV7-2 with TRBJ2-7, with D maybe TRBD2 (6 bases). V was cut by 4 bases and J by 6 bases, with 13 bases left in between. The CDR3 sequence is 13 residues long. From germline, CDR1 is SGHTA and CDR2 FQGNSA. Here the CDR3 DNA reads TGTGCCAGCAGCTACGCCGGGGGATCCGAGCAGTACTTC. Encoded protein: CASSYAGGSEQYF. The whole variable domain, filled in from reference TRBV7-2 and TRBJ2-7, reads GAGVSQSPSNKVTEKGKDVELRCDPISGHTALYWYRQSLGQGLEFLIYFQGNSAPDKSGLPSDRFSAERTGGSVSTLTIQRTQQEDSAVYLCASSYAGGSEQYFGPGTRLTVT.

This chain connects TRBV19 to TRBJ1-5, with 10 bases aligning to TRBD1. This CDR3 has 15 residues. Germline V gene sequence: CDR1 LNHDA, CDR2 SQIVND (reference sequence). V was pared by 1 base and J by 5 bases, with 2 bases of the junction left unmatched. CDR3 nucleotide sequence: TGTGCCAGTAGTATAGCGGACAGGGGGTATCAGCCCCAGCATTTT. This sequence encodes CASSIADRGYQPQHF.